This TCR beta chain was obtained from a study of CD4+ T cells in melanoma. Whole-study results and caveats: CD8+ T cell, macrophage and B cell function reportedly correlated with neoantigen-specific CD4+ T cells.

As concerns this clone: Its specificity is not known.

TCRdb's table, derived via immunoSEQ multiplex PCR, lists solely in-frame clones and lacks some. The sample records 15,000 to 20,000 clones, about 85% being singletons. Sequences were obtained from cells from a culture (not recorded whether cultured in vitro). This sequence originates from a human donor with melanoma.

CDR3 DNA: TGCGCCAGCACGGGACAGGGGGCGACGAACACCGGGGAGCTGTTTTTT. It translates to CASTGQGATNTGELFF. V is TRBV5-1 and J is TRBJ2-2; 12 bases line up with TRBD1. There are 16 residues in the CDR3. Looked up from germline, CDR1 is SGHRS and CDR2 is YFSETQ. Trimming took 6 bases from V and 0 from J; bases not matched to a gene: 3.